This TCR beta chain was observed in a study of human T cells and chemical hapten exposure (dated by TCRdb to the early 2020s). With regard to the full study: Libraries were combined into a pool for sequencing, and differences in TCR yield between samples came mainly from small differences in library volumes within the pool. From each blood RNA sample, both TCR alpha and TCR beta chains were sequenced. In alopecia patients, the study followed how the peripheral blood TCR repertoire changed in vivo over primary and secondary sensitization to diphenylcyclopropenone (DPC), a hapten. Overall results and qualifications from the work: After repeated subsampling, changes were observed in the strength of the expansion versus patch-test correlation and in the threshold at which the correlation became significant. No change with DPC sensitization was found in the number of TCRs above 1 in 1000 frequency, and no evidence of global repertoire structure alterations was found.

CDR1 and CDR2 are drawn from the germline V gene: MNHEY, SVGAGI. Trimmed from V: 10 bases; trimmed from J: 1 base; junction bases lacking a gene match: 17. The CDR3 runs 18 amino acids, cysteine and phenylalanine included. CDR3 DNA only is kept here, 54 bases in frame from base 1. In the case of this clonotype: There is no known antigen for this receptor. No base-level quality is on record; no much larger clone is a single base apart.

Total RNA was extracted from unfractionated whole blood collected in Tempus Blood RNA tubes. During library preparation, unique molecular identifiers were attached to individual cDNA molecules so that TCRs could be counted in a quantitative, reproducible way. The paper's data handling went like this. The median number of TCRs per sample was some 100,000, ranging from about 20,000 to 750,000. V, J and CDR3 annotation of the TCR reads was carried out using the Decombinator software suite. Every sample was subsampled to the same number of TCRs (28,000) for the PS versus PT1 abundance plots. Expanded TCRs were defined as absent before sensitization and observed at least eight times at the 2-week time point. The public reads were quality trimmed at Q25 with fastp and then assembled into clones with MiXCR by TCRdb, keeping productive beta chains. Each CDR3 protein appears once, grouped with its most common genes and DNA. The V and J calls and clone size are TCRdb's, not the authors'. Present in this sample are more than 3,000 distinct CDR3 sequences, 49% of which were seen just once. Jointly, the top ten make up approximately 10% of the sample.

This sequence originates from a human donor who had alopecia or was a healthy volunteer (not recorded which). Some clones in this sample may be carry-over from other donors' samples. This table probably holds off-target reads from a library built for another chain. Input material: whole blood. The rearranged chain carries TRBV6-5 and TRBJ2-5; a stretch of 11 junction bases matches TRBD2. The sequence in DNA is TGTGCCACCTCACGGCTACTAGCGGGGGACACCCCCCAAGAGACCCAGTACTTC. The resulting protein is CATSRLLAGDTPQETQYF.